This is a list of T cell receptor beta chains from one sample in a study of blood T cell repertoires in COVID-19. Profiling relied on immunoSEQ multiplex PCR, and the TCRdb table lists in-frame clones only, not all of them. The table lists about 440,000 clones, about 91% of them singletons, with around 13% in the top ten. Specimen: peripheral blood. The receptors derive from a woman aged 50 to 60 with COVID-19, enrolled during active disease. Each CDR3 is given with its conserved first and last residue. D genes are given only for firm matches. Not all rows give a size; the values are once, few, many and, for expanded clones, a class.

V	J	D	size	CDR3	DNA
TRBV5-5	TRBJ1-1	.	.	CASSSFPSARATEAFF	TGTGCCAGCAGCTCCTTTCCCTCGGCGCGGGCCACTGAAGCTTTCTTT
TRBV13	TRBJ2-1	.	.	CASSLVGAGNEQFF	TGTGCCAGCAGCTTAGTGGGGGCGGGCAATGAGCAGTTCTTC
TRBV7-2	TRBJ2-5	.	.	CASSSTISSQETQYF	TGTGCCAGCAGCTCGACTATCTCGAGCCAAGAGACCCAGTACTTC
TRBV2	TRBJ2-7	.	.	CASSVGSGDSTYEQYF	TGTGCCAGCAGTGTAGGATCGGGGGACAGTACCTACGAGCAGTACTTC
TRBV11-2	TRBJ2-4	.	few	CASSSGLANIQYF	TGTGCCAGCAGCTCGGGACTTGCAAACATTCAGTACTTC
TRBV4-1	TRBJ2-1	TRBD2	once	CASSQGRLAGGLYNEQFF	TGCGCCAGCAGCCAAGGGCGACTAGCGGGGGGGTTGTACAATGAGCAGTTCTTC
TRBV5-1	TRBJ1-1	.	.	CASSFTKPDVSEAFF	TGCGCCAGCAGCTTTACTAAGCCAGATGTGTCTGAAGCTTTCTTT
TRBV6-1	TRBJ1-5	TRBD1	.	CASSDRTGGNQPQHF	TGTGCCAGCAGTGATCGGACAGGGGGCAATCAGCCCCAGCATTTT
TRBV6-5	TRBJ1-1	TRBD1	once	CASSRKGANTEAFF	TGTGCCAGCAGTCGGAAGGGGGCCAACACTGAAGCTTTCTTT
TRBV19	TRBJ1-5	.	.	CASTRQSRTASNQPQHF	TGTGCCAGTACCCGACAAAGCAGGACAGCGAGCAATCAGCCCCAGCATTTT
TRBV6-5	TRBJ1-4	TRBD1	.	CASRRDREKLFF	TGTGCCAGCAGAAGGGACAGAGAAAAACTGTTTTTT
TRBV5-4	TRBJ2-3	TRBD2	.	CASSLLSSGGADTQYF	TGTGCCAGCAGCCTCCTATCTAGCGGGGGCGCAGATACGCAGTATTTT
TRBV7-8	TRBJ1-2	.	.	CASSRTRRDYGYTF	TGTGCCAGCAGCCGGACGAGGAGGGACTATGGCTACACCTTC
TRBV5-1	TRBJ1-1	.	.	CASSLAESEAFF	TGCGCCAGCAGCCTGGCGGAGAGTGAAGCTTTCTTT
TRBV5-1	TRBJ2-5	TRBD2	.	CASSQGSGGAEETQYF	TGCGCCAGCAGTCAGGGTAGCGGGGGGGCCGAAGAGACCCAGTACTTC
TRBV3-1/TRBV3-2	TRBJ1-1	.	.	CASSQVRAAEAFF	TGTGCCAGCAGCCAAGTCAGGGCCGCTGAAGCTTTCTTT
TRBV6-2/TRBV6-3	TRBJ1-1	.	.	CASSPNPRAEAFF	TGTGCCAGCAGCCCCAACCCTCGCGCTGAAGCTTTCTTT
TRBV6-1	TRBJ1-2	.	.	CASSEGLINYGYTF	TGTGCCAGCAGTGAAGGGCTGATCAACTATGGCTACACCTTC
TRBV27	TRBJ2-1	.	.	CASSLYSYNEQFF	TGTGCCAGCAGTTTATACAGCTACAATGAGCAGTTCTTC
TRBV2	TRBJ2-1	.	.	CASRGLSSYNEQFF	TGTGCCAGCAGGGGACTGAGCTCCTACAATGAGCAGTTCTTC
TRBV28	TRBJ2-7	TRBD1	.	CASRYRGAADYEQYF	TGTGCCAGCAGATACAGGGGAGCGGCGGACTACGAGCAGTACTTC
TRBV9	TRBJ1-2	TRBD1	.	CASIIGTEDNYGYTF	TGTGCCAGCATCATAGGGACAGAAGATAACTATGGCTACACCTTC